The 16 T cell receptor beta chains presented below share a single source sample, sequenced in a study of Graves' ophthalmopathy and Graves' hyperthyroidism. Transcripts of RNA were the source for amplifying TCR beta CDR3 regions. First-round RT-PCR used HTBI primers; second-round multiplex PCR followed. TCRdb re-called the multiplex PCR reads through MiXCR, storing one row per CDR3 protein. The repertoire has roughly 700,000 distinct CDR3 sequences, roughly 41% of them found once; the top ten carry approximately 43%. Sample: peripheral blood. The receptors here all came from an adult man with Graves' ophthalmopathy.

This clonotype was detected many times. V is TRBV7-9 and J is TRBJ1-4; D is possibly TRBD1 (5 bases). V shed 5 bases and J shed 2 bases, with 12 bases lying between them. CDR1 and CDR2 (germline): SEHNR, FQNEAQ (reference sequence). The CDR3 runs 15 residues. CDR3 nucleotides: TGTGCCAGCAGCGGGACGGGAATGACTAATGAAAAACTGTTTTTT. Translation: CASSGTGMTNEKLFF.

Here the CDR3 reads CSASLDAREKLFF. Here the CDR3 DNA reads TGCAGTGCTAGCTTGGACGCGAGAGAAAAACTGTTTTTT. V and J are TRBV20-1 and TRBJ1-4, with D unclear. The V end lost 3 bases, the J end lost 8 bases, and 13 bases lay between the germline ends. The CDR3 totals 13 residues. In germline, CDR1 is DFQATT, CDR2 SNEGSKA (reference sequence).

This clonotype was recorded many times. The V gene is TRBV2, the J gene TRBJ1-5; 7 bases line up with TRBD1. CDR1 SNHLY and CDR2 FYNNEI come from the germline V gene. V shed 6 bases, J shed 3 bases, and the junction held 8 bases outside the gene matches. The CDR3 is 15 residues long. The DNA of the CDR3 is TGTGCCAGCAGGGGTCGACAGGGACTCAATCAGCCCCAGCATTTT. Residues: CASRGRQGLNQPQHF.

This clonotype has at least ten counts. V is TRBV25-1 and J is TRBJ1-3; D is undetermined. V was cut by 2 bases and J by 0 bases, with 8 bases left in between. Germline assignment: CDR1 MGHDK and CDR2 SYGVNS. The CDR3 sequence is 15 residues long. The CDR3 here is CASSENQFSGNTIYF. CDR3 DNA sequence: TGTGCCAGCAGTGAAAACCAGTTCTCTGGAAACACCATATATTTT. Supplemented by reference TRBV25-1 and TRBJ1-3, the full variable domain reads EADIYQTPRYLVIGTGKKITLECSQTMGHDKMYWYQQDPGMELHLIHYSYGVNSTEKGDLSSESTVSRIRTEHFPLTLESARPSHTSQYLCASSENQFSGNTIYFGEGSWLTVV.

This clonotype has a handful of counts. This chain joins TRBV3-1 and TRBJ1-1; no clear D. Trimming removed 1 base at V and 6 bases at J, with 9 bases between. This CDR3 spans 13 amino acids. The germline gives CDR1 LGHDT, CDR2 YNNKEL (reference sequence). CDR3 nucleotide sequence: TGTGCCAGCAGCCAAGGGTCTAGCGCTGAAGCTTTCTTT. Translating it yields CASSQGSSAEAFF.

With regard to this clonotype: A clone one base away is much larger, so this may be a read error. The rearrangement links TRBV11-2 to TRBJ1-4; no reliable D call. This CDR3 has 15 residues. Deletions cut 4 bases from V and 5 bases from J, with 14 bases between. The germline V gene encodes CDR1 SGHAT and CDR2 FQNNGV. CDR3 sequence: CASSSPPSGNEKLFF. The CDR3 DNA follows: TGTGCCAGCAGCTCCCCTCCGTCGGGCAATGAAAAACTGTTTTTT.

For this clonotype: One end of the junction varies from germline; a read error may be responsible. This rearrangement joins TRBV7-2 to TRBJ1-5; TRBD1 might be the D (5 bases). The CDR3 loop spans 13 amino acids. Germline V gene sequence: CDR1 SGHTA, CDR2 FQGNSA. CDR3 in DNA: TGTGCCAGCAGCTTACAGGGTAATCAGTCCCAGCATTTT. Protein: CASSLQGNQSQHF.

This chain uses TRBV7-2 with TRBJ1-5; D remains unclear. Germline V gene sequence: CDR1 SGHTA, CDR2 FQGNSA. The CDR3 sequence is 13 residues long. The V and J ends lost 5 bases and 10 bases respectively, with 15 bases between them. DNA for the CDR3: TGTGCCAGCAGCCTCTGGCAGGCCTTCCCCCAGCATTTT. Protein product: CASSLWQAFPQHF.

This rearrangement joins TRBV10-3 to TRBJ2-5; D might be TRBD2 (6 bases). CDR1 and CDR2 (germline): ENHRY, SYGVKD. The CDR3 has 14 amino acids. V shed 3 bases and J shed 5 bases, with 13 bases lying between them. The CDR3 region is CAISDNSGGETQYF. Here the CDR3 DNA reads TGTGCCATCAGTGATAATAGCGGTGGGGAGACCCAGTACTTC.

This clonotype was seen many times. The chain combines TRBV19 with TRBJ2-7; TRBD1 or TRBD2 may be the D gene (5 bases each). Trimming took 5 bases from V and 1 from J, leaving 18 bases between them. This CDR3 is 16 amino acids long. Looked up from germline, CDR1 is LNHDA and CDR2 is SQIVND (reference sequence). In DNA form, the CDR3 reads TGTGCCAGTAGTCCTCGAACCGGGACGGAATCCTACGAGCAGTACTTC. Translating it yields CASSPRTGTESYEQYF.

The chain recombines TRBV19 with TRBJ2-7; weak D call: TRBD1 (6 bases). V was trimmed by 7 bases and J by 6 bases, leaving 16 bases between them. The CDR3 sequence is 13 residues long. The germline CDR1 and CDR2 sequences are LNHDA and SQIVND (reference sequence). CDR3 residues: CASTLGGEGEQYF. CDR3 DNA sequence: TGTGCCAGTACCCTAGGGGGAGAGGGCGAGCAGTACTTC.

This clonotype was observed at least ten times. The chain recombines TRBV7-9 with TRBJ2-7; TRBD1 matches 10 bases. Germline V gives CDR1 SEHNR, CDR2 FQNEAQ (reference sequence). The CDR3 contains 14 residues. V lost 3 bases and J lost 7; bases outside the gene matches: 6. CDR3 in DNA: TGTGCCAGCAGCTTCGACAGGGGGCCGGGGGAGCAGTACTTC. Residues: CASSFDRGPGEQYF.

The chain carries TRBV29-1 and TRBJ2-5, with D possibly matching TRBD2 (5 bases). Germline V gives CDR1 SQVTM, CDR2 ANQGSEA. V gave up 8 bases and J gave up 5 bases, with 21 bases separating them. This CDR3 spans 14 amino acids. CDR3 sequence (DNA): TGCAGCACTAATACGGCCTCGGGCGGGGAGACCCAGTACTTC. Translating gives CSTNTASGGETQYF.

As regards this clonotype: A much more abundant neighbour one base away suggests this may be a read error. The chain combines TRBV29-1 with TRBJ2-7; TRBD2 matches at 8 bases. CDR1 is SQVTM, CDR2 ANQGSEA, per germline. CDR3 length: 13 amino acids. Here the CDR3 reads CSVAGGISYGQYF. CDR3 sequence (DNA): TGCAGCGTTGCGGGGGGGATCTCCTACGGGCAGTACTTC.

As regards this clonotype: A read error is possible here, since a much larger clone lies one base away. The chain recombines TRBV20-1 with TRBJ1-1, with D unclear. This CDR3 spans 11 amino acids. Germline CDR1 reads DFQATT; CDR2 reads SNEGSKA (reference sequence). V lost 0 bases to trimming and J lost 8 bases, with 7 bases between them. CDR3 region: CSARDGGEAFF. CDR3 bases: TGCAGTGCTAGAGACGGAGGAGAAGCTTTCTTT.

This clonotype has a count of ten or more. The chain has TRBV20-1 and TRBJ2-5, with 9 bases aligning to TRBD2. The CDR3 is 14 amino acids. Germline CDR1 is DFQATT and CDR2 is SNEGSKA (reference sequence). J was trimmed by 5 bases and V by 6 bases; bases with no gene match: 10. CDR3 nucleotides: TGCAGTGCCCGACTAGCGGCCTCGAGGGAGACCCAGTACTTC. This gives the protein CSARLAASRETQYF.